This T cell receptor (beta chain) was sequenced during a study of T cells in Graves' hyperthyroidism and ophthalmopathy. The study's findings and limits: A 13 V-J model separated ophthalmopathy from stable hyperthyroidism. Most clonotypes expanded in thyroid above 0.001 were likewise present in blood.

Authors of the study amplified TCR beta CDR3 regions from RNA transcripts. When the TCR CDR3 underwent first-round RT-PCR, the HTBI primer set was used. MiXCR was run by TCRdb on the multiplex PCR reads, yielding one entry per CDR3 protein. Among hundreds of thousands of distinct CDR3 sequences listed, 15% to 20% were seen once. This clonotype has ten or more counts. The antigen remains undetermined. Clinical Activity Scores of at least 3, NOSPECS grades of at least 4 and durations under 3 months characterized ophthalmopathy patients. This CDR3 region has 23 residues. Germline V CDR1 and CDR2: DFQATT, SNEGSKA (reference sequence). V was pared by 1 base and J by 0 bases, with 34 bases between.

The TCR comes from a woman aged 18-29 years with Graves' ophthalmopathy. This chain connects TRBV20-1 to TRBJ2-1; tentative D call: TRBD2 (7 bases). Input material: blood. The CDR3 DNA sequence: TGCAGTGCTAGAGGCAGGGGTCGTAGTAGGGGGACTACGTCCCATAGCTCCTACAATGAGCAGTTCTTC. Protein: CSARGRGRSRGTTSHSSYNEQFF.